One and the same sample provided the 25 T cell receptor beta chains below, sequenced in a study of immune evolution from preneoplasia to lung adenocarcinoma. Assay used: immunoSEQ multiplex PCR; TCRdb lists only in-frame clones, some missing. The sample carries around 5,700 clones, approximately 83% recorded once. Sequenced input: FFPE lung adenocarcinoma in situ tissue. All receptors come from a donor at least 70 years old with lung adenocarcinoma.

In nucleotides, the CDR3 is TGTGCCCGCGCGACAGGTTATAATTCACCCCTCCACTTT. Protein: CARATGYNSPLHF. V is TRBV30 and J is TRBJ1-6; the D gene is possibly TRBD1 (6 bases). The V and J ends lost 8 bases and 4 bases respectively, with 12 bases between them. Germline-derived CDR1 and CDR2 are GTSNPN and SVGIG (reference sequence). This CDR3 is built from 13 residues.

This sequence joins TRBV9 and TRBJ1-1; D is unclear. V lost 4 bases and J lost 0, with 16 bases in between. The CDR3 sequence is 16 residues long. Germline V CDR1 and CDR2: SGDLS, YYNGEE. The CDR3 region has the DNA TGTGCCAGCAGCCCCGGTGCTATCGGCCTGAACACTGAAGCTTTCTTT. Amino acid sequence: CASSPGAIGLNTEAFF.

This rearrangement joins TRBV5-1 to TRBJ2-3; perhaps TRBD1 as D (6 bases). Germline assignment: CDR1 SGHRS and CDR2 YFSETQ. The CDR3 loop spans 16 amino acids. Trimming removed 0 bases from V and 2 bases from J, with 13 bases in between. The CDR3 DNA reads TGCGCCAGCAGCTTGGGTCAGGGGCACCTCACAGATACGCAGTATTTT. Translation gives CASSLGQGHLTDTQYF.

This clone was observed a single time. This chain joins TRBV21-1 and TRBJ2-7; TRBD2, the table's D call, was not compared with the DNA. TRBV21-1 is designated a pseudogene. CDR3 length: 16 residues. The CDR3 here is CASSKLEGFASYEQYF. CDR3 nucleotides: TGTGCCAGCAGCAAACTGGAGGGGTTCGCGTCCTACGAGCAGTACTTC.

V and J are TRBV6-5 and TRBJ1-2; tentatively, D is TRBD1 (5 bases). V lost 5 bases and J 6 bases, leaving 16 bases between the germline ends. Germline V gene sequence: CDR1 MNHEY, CDR2 SVGAGI. The CDR3 has 14 amino acids. CDR3: CASSLLRGFHGYTF. CDR3 coding DNA: TGTGCCAGCAGTCTACTCCGGGGGTTTCATGGCTACACCTTC.

This clone was recorded only once. J is TRBJ2-5 and V is TRBV19, with D tentatively TRBD2 (6 bases). Trimming left V 8 bases short and J 0 bases short, with 10 bases between. The germline V gene has CDR1 LNHDA and CDR2 SQIVND (reference sequence). The CDR3 consists of 13 residues. The CDR3 region has the DNA TGTGCCAGTGGGACTGTGTACCAAGAGACCCAGTACTTC. This translates into CASGTVYQETQYF.

The rearrangement links TRBV5-6 to TRBJ1-1, with D possibly TRBD1 on 5 matching bases. Germline lookup yields CDR1 SGHDT and CDR2 YYEEEE. Trimming cost V 1 base and J 1 base, with 8 bases left between them. CDR3 length: 14 amino acids. As DNA, the CDR3 is TGTGCCAGCAGCTTGTTGACAGAGAACACTGAAGCTTTCTTT. Amino acid sequence: CASSLLTENTEAFF.

The chain employs TRBV2 and TRBJ1-1; no clear D. V was trimmed by 4 bases and J by 1 base, leaving 7 bases between them. The V gene's germline CDR1 is SNHLY and CDR2 FYNNEI. This CDR3 region has 13 residues. CDR3 region: CASSVLGNTEAFF. As DNA, the CDR3 is TGTGCCAGCAGTGTTTTGGGGAACACTGAAGCTTTCTTT.

The genes are TRBV14 and TRBJ2-3, with D perhaps assigned TRBD1 or TRBD2 (5 bases each). Germline assignment: CDR1 SGHDN and CDR2 FVKESK. Trimming shortened V by 4 bases and J by 5 bases, and 16 bases separated the two germline ends. This CDR3 region has 15 residues. In DNA form, the CDR3 reads TGTGCCAGCAGCCGCCTTGGGACCGTTGAAGATACGCAGTATTTT. Its translation is CASSRLGTVEDTQYF.

The chain combines TRBV6-1 with TRBJ2-3, with D perhaps TRBD2 (5 bases). CDR1 is MNHNS, CDR2 SASEGT, per germline. The CDR3 has 15 residues. Trimming stripped 2 bases from V and 6 bases from J, with 15 bases between. The CDR3: CASSENWLAADTQYF. CDR3 DNA: TGTGCCAGCAGTGAAAATTGGCTAGCAGCCGATACGCAGTATTTT.

V and J are TRBV15 and TRBJ1-1, with a weak D call TRBD1 (5 bases). V lost 1 base, J lost 0 bases, and 6 bases lay in between. The CDR3 has 14 residues. Germline CDR1 is LNHNV and CDR2 is YYDKDF (reference sequence). This CDR3 reads CATSRAGLNTEAFF. CDR3 coding DNA: TGTGCCACCAGCAGAGCAGGGTTGAACACTGAAGCTTTCTTT. The full variable domain, completed using reference TRBV15 and TRBJ1-1, is DAMVIQNPRYQVTQFGKPVTLSCSQTLNHNVMYWYQQKSSQAPKLLFHYYDKDFNNEADTPDNFQSRRPNTSFCFLDIRSPGLGDTAMYLCATSRAGLNTEAFFGQGTRLTVV.

CDR3 loop: CASSGARFDNYGYTF. For the CDR3, the DNA is TGTGCCAGCAGCGGTGCCCGATTCGATAACTATGGCTACACCTTC. This chain uses TRBV9 with TRBJ1-2; no reliable D call. Germline V gene sequence: CDR1 SGDLS, CDR2 YYNGEE. The CDR3 length is 15 residues. V lost 3 bases to trimming and J lost 1 base, with 13 bases between them.

This clone was seen a handful of times. The chain links TRBV19 to TRBJ1-5; perhaps TRBD1 as D (5 bases). Trimming pared 3 bases from V and 2 bases from J, leaving 11 bases between. The CDR3 has 15 residues. Looked up from germline, CDR1 is LNHDA and CDR2 is SQIVND (reference sequence). CDR3 in amino acids: CASSMEGNGNQPQHF. For the CDR3, the DNA is TGTGCCAGTAGTATGGAGGGGAATGGCAATCAGCCCCAGCATTTT.

CDR3 protein: CASSLALAANEKLFF. As DNA, the CDR3 is TGTGCCAGCAGCTTGGCCCTGGCAGCTAATGAAAAACTGTTTTTT. The chain uses TRBV5-6 and TRBJ1-4; D gene ambiguous. Germline CDR1 reads SGHDT; CDR2 reads YYEEEE. V dropped 0 bases and J dropped 3 bases, with 9 bases sitting between them. This CDR3 is 15 amino acids long. Using reference TRBV5-6 and TRBJ1-4 for the parts outside the CDR3, the full variable domain is DAGVTQSPTHLIKTRGQQVTLRCSPKSGHDTVSWYQQALGQGPQFIFQYYEEEERQRGNFPDRFSGHQFPNYSSELNVNALLLGDSALYLCASSLALAANEKLFFGSGTQLSVL.

The genes are TRBV30 and TRBJ2-3, with D hard to call. V shed 0 bases and J shed 1 base, with 11 bases lying between them. The CDR3 contains 15 residues. In germline, CDR1 is GTSNPN, CDR2 SVGIG (reference sequence). In nucleotides, the CDR3 is TGTGCCTGGAGTGTACGGGCCGGTGGCACAGATACGCAGTATTTT. Translated: CAWSVRAGGTDTQYF.

The rearrangement joins TRBV6-6 to TRBJ2-3; TRBD1 is a possible D gene (5 bases). CDR1 is MNHNY, CDR2 SVGAGI, per germline (reference sequence). The V end was cut by 2 bases, the J end by 6 bases, with 12 bases between. The CDR3 runs to 14 residues. DNA of the CDR3: TGTGCCAGCAGTTACGATGCAGGGTCCGATACGCAGTATTTT. Its translation: CASSYDAGSDTQYF.

The J gene is TRBJ2-7, the V gene TRBV11-2; D ambiguous. CDR1 and CDR2 (germline): SGHAT, FQNNGV. The CDR3 covers 13 residues. V dropped 2 bases and J dropped 2 bases, with 7 bases sitting between them. CDR3 region: CASSLSGAYEQYF. In DNA, the CDR3 is TGTGCCAGCAGCTTATCTGGAGCCTACGAGCAGTACTTC.

The chain has TRBV29-1 and TRBJ2-7; 9 bases map to TRBD2. Germline V gene lookup returns CDR1 SQVTM and CDR2 ANQGSEA. V dropped 3 bases and J dropped 7; count of bases not matched to a gene: 16. The CDR3 has 16 amino acids. In nucleotides, the CDR3 is TGCAGCGTTGAGGGGTATGGTAGCGGGAGTAATCGAGAGCAGTACTTC. Translation: CSVEGYGSGSNREQYF.

The genes are TRBV7-9 and TRBJ2-7; D is undetermined. V lost 1 base, J lost 6 bases, and 10 bases lay in between. The CDR3 contains 13 residues. Germline CDR1 is SEHNR and CDR2 is FQNEAQ (reference sequence). CDR3 sequence (DNA): TGTGCCAGCAGCTTAGGTTCTTTTGGCGAGCAGTACTTC. This sequence encodes CASSLGSFGEQYF.

The rearrangement links TRBV5-4 to TRBJ2-6; 8 bases fit TRBD1. J lost 0 bases, V lost 3 bases, and 5 bases had no gene match. Germline assignment: CDR1 SGHNT and CDR2 YYREEE (reference sequence). The CDR3 spans 17 residues. The CDR3 bases are TGTGCCAGCAGCTGGAGACAGGGGCTCTCTGGGGCCAACGTCCTGACTTTC. Protein: CASSWRQGLSGANVLTF.

The rearrangement joins TRBV11-3 to TRBJ2-3, with no clear D. Germline assignment: CDR1 SGHNT and CDR2 YENEEA. Trimming stripped 1 base from V and 6 bases from J, with 2 bases between. There are 11 residues in the CDR3. The CDR3 region has the DNA TGTGCCAGCAGCTTAGGGGATACGCAGTATTTT. Translated, it gives CASSLGDTQYF.

The chain employs TRBV5-1 and TRBJ2-5, with D unresolved. The germline gives CDR1 SGHRS, CDR2 YFSETQ. The CDR3 length is 12 residues. Trimming left V 0 bases short and J 6 bases short, with 6 bases between. The CDR3 sequence: CASSLELKTQYF. CDR3 sequence (DNA): TGCGCCAGCAGCTTGGAACTAAAGACCCAGTACTTC.

The chain uses TRBV18 and TRBJ2-4; TRBD2 matches at 7 bases. Germline CDR1 KGHSH, CDR2 LQKENI. There are 15 residues in the CDR3. Germline trimming cut 2 bases from V and 0 bases from J; bases unmatched to any gene: 1. The DNA of the CDR3 is TGTGCCAGCTCACCAGGCGGGAGAGCCAAAAACATTCAGTACTTC. Its protein is CASSPGGRAKNIQYF.

The chain uses TRBV29-1 and TRBJ2-3; D is ambiguous. The CDR3 sequence is 12 residues long. From germline, CDR1 is SQVTM and CDR2 ANQGSEA. V lost 2 bases and J lost 2, with 5 bases in between. The CDR3 bases are TGCAGCGTTGAACAGGTCACAGATACGCAGTATTTT. It codes for CSVEQVTDTQYF.

This clone was counted once. This chain connects TRBV19 to TRBJ2-4; perhaps TRBD1 as D (6 bases). Germline V CDR1 and CDR2: LNHDA, SQIVND (reference sequence). This CDR3 has 15 amino acids. V lost 6 bases and J lost 1, with 13 bases in between. The CDR3 sequence: CASSSGGRAKNIQYF. The CDR3, as DNA: TGTGCCAGTAGCTCTGGGGGCCGGGCCAAAAACATTCAGTACTTC. Full variable domain (missing parts from reference TRBV19 and TRBJ2-4): DGGITQSPKYLFRKEGQNVTLSCEQNLNHDAMYWYRQDPGQGLRLIYYSQIVNDFQKGDIAEGYSVSREKKESFPLTVTSAQKNPTAFYLCASSSGGRAKNIQYFGAGTRLSVL.